Listed below are T cell receptor beta chains from one sample, sequenced in a study of CD8+ T cells in alopecia areata. The method was immunoSEQ multiplex PCR; TCRdb's version includes in-frame clones alone and lacks a portion of them. Of some 180,000 clones in the sample, less than 70% were seen once. Sequencing used CD8+ T cells sorted from blood, obtained at week 24, from a patient treated with tofacitinib. These receptors were taken from a human donor with alopecia areata. CDR3s include the opening cysteine and the closing phenylalanine or tryptophan. D genes are given only for firm matches.

TRBJ2-7 | NA | TRBV30 | CAWSEFPRFYEQYF
TRBJ1-4 | NA | TRBV30 | CAWSVEGRATNEKLFF
TRBJ2-7 | TRBD1 | TRBV6-5 | CASPRGTGGGCEQYF
TRBJ2-5 | NA | TRBV30 | CAWRRQANQETQYF
TRBJ1-1 | TRBD1 | TRBV30 | CAWSVLIGDRGLEDTEAFF
TRBJ2-7 | NA | TRBV29-1 | CSVESDYEQYF
TRBJ2-5 | TRBD2 | TRBV7-6 | CASSSSSGEGETQYF
TRBJ2-3 | NA | TRBV14 | CASSQEAFTDTQYF
TRBJ1-4 | NA | TRBV5-1 | CASSPKPGNEKLFF
TRBJ2-6 | NA | TRBV11-2 | CASSITGRGPVSGANVLTF
TRBJ1-1 | NA | TRBV9 | CASSLGGRSEAFF
TRBJ2-7 | NA | TRBV4-3 | CASSQGATRGDEQYF
TRBJ2-1 | NA | TRBV29-1 | CSVNDRSKNNEQFF
TRBJ2-7 | TRBD1 | TRBV29-1 | CSLRTGDYEQYF
TRBJ1-1 | NA | TRBV29-1 | CSVATDSLEAFF
TRBJ1-6 | NA | TRBV13 | CASGRMGNSPLHF
TRBJ1-1 | NA | TRBV19 | CASQDTEAFF
TRBJ1-5 | NA | TRBV7-8 | CASSLAANQPQHF
TRBJ2-7 | NA | TRBV4-1 | CASSPPGGSYEQYF
TRBJ1-1 | TRBD1 | TRBV9 | CASSVNSETGSNTEAFF
TRBJ1-1 | NA | TRBV5-6 | CASSPGGTEAFF
TRBJ2-2 | NA | TRBV29-1 | CSVVVGVAGELFF
TRBJ2-2 | TRBD1 | TRBV7-3 | CASSLIPARDRGDSGELFF
TRBJ2-3 | NA | TRBV30 | CAWTRGGTDTQYF
TRBJ1-2 | NA | TRBV9 | CASSAGDGYTF
TRBJ2-7 | TRBD1 | TRBV11-1 | CASSPGTGAYEQYF